A single sample is the source of the 10 T cell receptor beta chains below, sequenced in a study of cytomegalovirus exposure and HLA in healthy donors. The primer mix had 60 Vbeta and 13 Jbeta primers. The assay was immunoSEQ multiplex PCR, and TCRdb's table has in-frame clones only and misses some. The table shows 150,000 to 200,000 clones, with roughly three quarters occurring only once. Sequenced sample: PBMCs. Receptors originate from a woman aged 40 to 49 in good health and CMV-seronegative.

The rearrangement joins TRBV15 to TRBJ2-7, with a possible D match to TRBD2 (6 bases). Per the germline V gene, CDR1 is LNHNV and CDR2 is YYDKDF (reference sequence). V dropped 1 base and J dropped 5 bases, with 12 bases sitting between them. The length of the CDR3 is 14 residues. The CDR3 spells CATSRGRVFDEQYF. CDR3 nucleotide sequence: TGTGCCACCAGCAGAGGGAGGGTGTTCGACGAGCAGTACTTC.

CDR3 loop: CASSAGTGSYEQYF. The CDR3 bases are TGTGCCAGCAGTGCCGGGACAGGGTCCTACGAGCAGTACTTC. This chain links TRBV2 with TRBJ2-7; 9 bases are a match to TRBD1. Germline CDR1 and CDR2: SNHLY and FYNNEI. This CDR3 comprises 14 residues. V was clipped by 4 bases and J by 1 base; unmatched bases: 2.

This chain connects TRBV11-2 to TRBJ2-1; D ambiguous. The CDR3 has 14 residues. The V gene lost 6 bases and the J gene lost 0 bases, with 9 bases spanning the gap. Germline lookup yields CDR1 SGHAT and CDR2 FQNNGV. CDR3 protein: CASRAESSYNEQFF. The CDR3 DNA follows: TGTGCCAGCAGGGCGGAGAGCTCCTACAATGAGCAGTTCTTC.

Only one count was recorded for this clone. The chain is built from TRBV28 and TRBJ2-2; perhaps TRBD1 as D (6 bases). The CDR3 runs 14 residues. Trimming shortened V by 8 bases and J by 0 bases, and 10 bases separated the two germline ends. Per germline, CDR1 MDHEN and CDR2 SYDVKM. CDR3 sequence (DNA): TGTGCCAGCTTGGACAGTACGAACACCGGGGAGCTGTTTTTT. Protein sequence: CASLDSTNTGELFF.

This chain uses TRBV6-6 with TRBJ2-5; D perhaps matches TRBD2 (7 bases). V gave up 4 bases and J gave up 11 bases, with 14 bases separating them. The CDR3 has 12 amino acids. Germline V gene sequence: CDR1 MNHNY, CDR2 SVGAGI (reference sequence). The CDR3 bases are TGTGCCAGCAGTTTTACAGGGCGGGAGCAGTACTTC. Its protein is CASSFTGREQYF.

The chain couples TRBV6-1 to TRBJ1-1; D unclear. The V gene's germline CDR1 is MNHNS and CDR2 SASEGT. The CDR3 spans 14 residues. Trimming stripped 6 bases from V and 1 base from J, with 12 bases between. Here the CDR3 DNA reads TGTGCCAGCAGGGCGCAGTGGGCGAACACTGAAGCTTTCTTT. This encodes CASRAQWANTEAFF.

V is TRBV14 and J is TRBJ2-3, with 10 bases that match TRBD1. The germline CDR1 and CDR2 sequences are SGHDN and FVKESK. V lost 2 bases, J lost 1 base, and 6 bases stayed unmatched. This CDR3 is 17 amino acids long. This chain's CDR3 is CASSQRRGTGGTDTQYF. The CDR3, as DNA: TGTGCCAGCAGCCAACGGAGAGGGACAGGGGGCACAGATACGCAGTATTTT.

The gene calls are TRBV10-3 and TRBJ1-4, with D possibly matching TRBD1 (5 bases). V was clipped by 11 bases and J by 3 bases, with 25 bases between them. The CDR3 totals 17 residues. Germline loops: CDR1 ENHRY, CDR2 SYGVKD. CDR3 sequence reads: CAARPGGPITSNEKLFF. Here the CDR3 DNA reads TGTGCCGCTAGGCCGGGGGGACCGATAACCTCTAATGAAAAACTGTTTTTT.

The V gene is TRBV4-1, the J gene TRBJ2-4; D unresolved. The V and J ends lost 0 bases and 1 base respectively, with 16 bases between them. Germline lookup yields CDR1 MGHRA and CDR2 YSYEKL. CDR3 length: 18 amino acids. As DNA, the CDR3 is TGCGCCAGCAGCCAAGATGCGATCCGGTTCGAGGCCAAAAACATTCAGTACTTC. Amino acids: CASSQDAIRFEAKNIQYF.

This clone was observed once. The V and J genes are TRBV6-1 and TRBJ1-1; the D gene is possibly TRBD1 (6 bases). The CDR3 consists of 14 residues. Germline V gene sequence: CDR1 MNHNS, CDR2 SASEGT. Trimming removed 11 bases at V and 1 base at J, with 17 bases between. The CDR3 sequence is CASNPGGANTEAFF. CDR3 nucleotide sequence: TGTGCCTCCAATCCGGGGGGGGCGAACACTGAAGCTTTCTTT.